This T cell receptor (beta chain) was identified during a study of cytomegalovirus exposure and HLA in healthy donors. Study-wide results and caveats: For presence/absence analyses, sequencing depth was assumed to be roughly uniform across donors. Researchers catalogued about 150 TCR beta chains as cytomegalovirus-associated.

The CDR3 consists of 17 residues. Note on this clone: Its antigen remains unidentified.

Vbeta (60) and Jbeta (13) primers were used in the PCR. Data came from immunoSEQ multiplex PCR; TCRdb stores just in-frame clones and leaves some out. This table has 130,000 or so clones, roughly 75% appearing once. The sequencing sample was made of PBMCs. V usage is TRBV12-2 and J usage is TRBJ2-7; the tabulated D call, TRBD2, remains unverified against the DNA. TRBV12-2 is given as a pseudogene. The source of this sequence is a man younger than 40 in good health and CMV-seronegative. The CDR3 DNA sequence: TGTGCAAGTCGCTTGGTACGGTGGGTAGCGGCCGACTACGAGCAGTACTTC. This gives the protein CASRLVRWVAADYEQYF.